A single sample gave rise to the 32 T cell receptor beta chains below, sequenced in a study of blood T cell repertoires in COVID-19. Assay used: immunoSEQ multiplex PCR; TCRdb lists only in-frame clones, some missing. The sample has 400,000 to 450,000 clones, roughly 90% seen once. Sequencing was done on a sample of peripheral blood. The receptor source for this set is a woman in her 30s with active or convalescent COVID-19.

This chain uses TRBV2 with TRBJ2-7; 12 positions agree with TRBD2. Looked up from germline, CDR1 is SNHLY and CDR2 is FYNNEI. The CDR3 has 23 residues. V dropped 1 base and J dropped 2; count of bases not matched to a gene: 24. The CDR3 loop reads CASSEVVSPSRLAGGKHAYEQYF. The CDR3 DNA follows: TGTGCCAGCAGTGAAGTGGTTTCCCCTTCCCGGCTAGCGGGAGGGAAACACGCCTACGAGCAGTACTTC.

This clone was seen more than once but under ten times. In DNA, the CDR3 is TGTGCCAGCAGAGGAGACAGGGTCGGTGGCTACACCTTC. Translated, it gives CASRGDRVGGYTF. The J gene is TRBJ1-2, the V gene TRBV6-5; TRBD1 matches at 7 bases. The trim removed 6 bases at V and 7 bases at J, leaving 8 bases unmatched. The germline gives CDR1 MNHEY, CDR2 SVGAGI. The CDR3 spans 13 residues.

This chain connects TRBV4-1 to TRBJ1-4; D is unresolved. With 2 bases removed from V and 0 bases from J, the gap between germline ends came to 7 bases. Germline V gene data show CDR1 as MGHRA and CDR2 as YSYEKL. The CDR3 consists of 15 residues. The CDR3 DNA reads TGCGCCAGCAGCCAAACTGAGGCAACTAATGAAAAACTGTTTTTT. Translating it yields CASSQTEATNEKLFF.

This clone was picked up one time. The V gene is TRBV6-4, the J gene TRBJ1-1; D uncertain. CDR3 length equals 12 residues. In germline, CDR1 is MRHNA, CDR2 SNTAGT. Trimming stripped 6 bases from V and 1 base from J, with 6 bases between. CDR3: CASSSGNTEAFF. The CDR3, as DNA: TGTGCCAGCAGCTCAGGGAACACTGAAGCTTTCTTT.

The CDR3: CASSDGTGVEKLFF. The DNA for the CDR3 is TGTGCCAGCAGTGACGGGACAGGGGTAGAAAAACTGTTTTTT. The chain uses TRBV2 and TRBJ1-4, with 10 nucleotides matching TRBD1. V trimming: 3 bases; J trimming: 8 bases; junction bases outside the gene matches: 3. In germline, CDR1 is SNHLY, CDR2 FYNNEI. The CDR3 length is 14 residues. Filled out from reference TRBV2 and TRBJ1-4, the complete variable domain reads EPEVTQTPSHQVTQMGQEVILRCVPISNHLYFYWYRQILGQKVEFLVSFYNNEISEKSEIFDDQFSVERPDGSNFTLKIRSTKLEDSAMYFCASSDGTGVEKLFFGSGTQLSVL.

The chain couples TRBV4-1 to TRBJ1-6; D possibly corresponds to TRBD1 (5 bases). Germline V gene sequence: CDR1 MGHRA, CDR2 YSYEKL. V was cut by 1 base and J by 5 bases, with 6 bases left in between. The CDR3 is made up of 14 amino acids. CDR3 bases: TGCGCCAGCAGCCAAGGACAGAATAATTCACCCCTCCACTTT. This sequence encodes CASSQGQNNSPLHF.

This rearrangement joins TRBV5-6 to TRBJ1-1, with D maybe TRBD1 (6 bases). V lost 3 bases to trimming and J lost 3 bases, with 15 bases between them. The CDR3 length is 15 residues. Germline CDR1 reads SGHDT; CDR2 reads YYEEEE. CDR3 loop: CASSYKNRVDTEAFF. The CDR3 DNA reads TGTGCCAGCAGCTACAAAAACAGGGTCGACACTGAAGCTTTCTTT.

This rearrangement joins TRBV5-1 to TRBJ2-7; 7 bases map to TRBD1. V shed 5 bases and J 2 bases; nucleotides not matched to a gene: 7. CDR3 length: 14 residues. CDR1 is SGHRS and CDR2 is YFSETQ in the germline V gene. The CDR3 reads CASSPGTVTYEQYF. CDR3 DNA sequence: TGCGCCAGCAGTCCCGGGACAGTCACCTACGAGCAGTACTTC.

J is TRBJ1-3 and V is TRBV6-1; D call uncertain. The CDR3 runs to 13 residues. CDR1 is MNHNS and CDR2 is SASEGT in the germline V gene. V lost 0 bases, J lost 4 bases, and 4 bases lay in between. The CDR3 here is CASSEARGNTIYF. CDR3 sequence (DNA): TGTGCCAGCAGTGAAGCGCGCGGAAACACCATATATTTT.

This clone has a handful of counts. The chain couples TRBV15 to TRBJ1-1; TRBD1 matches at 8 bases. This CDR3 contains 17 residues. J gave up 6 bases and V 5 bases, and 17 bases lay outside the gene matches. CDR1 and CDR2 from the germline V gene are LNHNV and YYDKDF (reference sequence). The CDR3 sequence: CATSSEKDRVFFPEAFF. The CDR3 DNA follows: TGTGCCACCAGCTCAGAGAAGGACAGGGTCTTTTTCCCTGAAGCTTTCTTT.

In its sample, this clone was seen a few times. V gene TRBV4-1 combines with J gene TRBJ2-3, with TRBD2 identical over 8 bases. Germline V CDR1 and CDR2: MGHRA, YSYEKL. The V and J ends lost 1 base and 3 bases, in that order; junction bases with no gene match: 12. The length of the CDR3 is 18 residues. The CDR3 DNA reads TGCGCCAGCAGCCAAGTGTCCGCGGGGGGCCAAAATACAGATACGCAGTATTTT. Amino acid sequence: CASSQVSAGGQNTDTQYF.

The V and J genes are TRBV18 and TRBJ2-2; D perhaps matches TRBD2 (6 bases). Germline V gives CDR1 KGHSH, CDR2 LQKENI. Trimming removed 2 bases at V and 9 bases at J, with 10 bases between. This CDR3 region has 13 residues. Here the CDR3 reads CASSPYRGWELFF. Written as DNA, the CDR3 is TGTGCCAGCTCACCATACCGGGGGTGGGAGCTGTTTTTT.

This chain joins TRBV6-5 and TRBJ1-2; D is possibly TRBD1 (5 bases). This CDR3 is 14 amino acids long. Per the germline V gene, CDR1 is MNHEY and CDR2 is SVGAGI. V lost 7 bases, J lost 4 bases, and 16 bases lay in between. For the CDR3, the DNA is TGTGCCAGCACCCAAGCAGGGCGGAGCTATGGCTACACCTTC. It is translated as CASTQAGRSYGYTF.

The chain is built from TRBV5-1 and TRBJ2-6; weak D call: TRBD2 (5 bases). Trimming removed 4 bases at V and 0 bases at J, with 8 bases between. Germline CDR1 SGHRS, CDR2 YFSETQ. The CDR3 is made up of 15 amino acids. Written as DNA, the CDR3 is TGCGCCAGCAGCCTGCGGGCCTCTGGGGCCAACGTCCTGACTTTC. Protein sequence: CASSLRASGANVLTF.

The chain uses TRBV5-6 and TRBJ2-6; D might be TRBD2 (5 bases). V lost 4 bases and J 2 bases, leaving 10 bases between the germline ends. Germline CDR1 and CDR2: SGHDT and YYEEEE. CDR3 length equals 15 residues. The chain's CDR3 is CASSLGSAGANVLTF. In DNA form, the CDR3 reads TGTGCCAGCAGCCTAGGGAGCGCTGGGGCCAACGTCCTGACTTTC.

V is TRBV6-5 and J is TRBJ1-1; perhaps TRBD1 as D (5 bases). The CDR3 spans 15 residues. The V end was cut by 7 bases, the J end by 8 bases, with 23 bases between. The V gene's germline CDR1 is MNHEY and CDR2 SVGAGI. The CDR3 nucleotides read TGTGCCAGCAACCTGGGGTCAGGGTTGGGTTACGAAGCTTTCTTT. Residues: CASNLGSGLGYEAFF.

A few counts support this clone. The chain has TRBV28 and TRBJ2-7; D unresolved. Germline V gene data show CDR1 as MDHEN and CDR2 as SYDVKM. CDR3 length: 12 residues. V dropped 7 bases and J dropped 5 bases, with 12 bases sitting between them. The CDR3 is CASTDFADEQYF. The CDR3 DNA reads TGTGCCAGCACTGACTTTGCCGACGAGCAGTACTTC.

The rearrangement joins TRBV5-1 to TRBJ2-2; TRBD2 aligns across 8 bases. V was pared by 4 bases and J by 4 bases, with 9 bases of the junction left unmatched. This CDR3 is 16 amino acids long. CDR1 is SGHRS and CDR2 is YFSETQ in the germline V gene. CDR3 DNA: TGCGCCAGCAGCCCGGGAGGGACAATTTTCACCGGGGAGCTGTTTTTT. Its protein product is CASSPGGTIFTGELFF.

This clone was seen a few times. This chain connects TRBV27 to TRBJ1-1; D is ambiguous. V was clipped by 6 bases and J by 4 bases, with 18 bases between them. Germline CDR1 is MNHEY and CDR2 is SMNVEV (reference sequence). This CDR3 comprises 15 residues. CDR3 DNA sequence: TGTGCCAGCAGGTCCTGGCCCGCGGGGTTCACTGAAGCTTTCTTT. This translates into CASRSWPAGFTEAFF.

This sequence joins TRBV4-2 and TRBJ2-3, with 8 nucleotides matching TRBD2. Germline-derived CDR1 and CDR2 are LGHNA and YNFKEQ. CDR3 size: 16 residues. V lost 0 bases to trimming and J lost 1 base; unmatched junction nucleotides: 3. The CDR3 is CASSQDPAGGTDTQYF. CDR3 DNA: TGTGCCAGCAGCCAAGACCCAGCGGGGGGCACAGATACGCAGTATTTT.

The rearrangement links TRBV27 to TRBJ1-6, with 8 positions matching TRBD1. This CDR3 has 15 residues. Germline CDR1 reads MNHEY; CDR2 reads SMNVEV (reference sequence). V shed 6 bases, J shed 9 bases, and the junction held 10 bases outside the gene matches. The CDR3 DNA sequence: TGTGCCAGCAGAGAGATCGGGACAGGTAGTTCACCCCTCCACTTT. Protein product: CASREIGTGSSPLHF.

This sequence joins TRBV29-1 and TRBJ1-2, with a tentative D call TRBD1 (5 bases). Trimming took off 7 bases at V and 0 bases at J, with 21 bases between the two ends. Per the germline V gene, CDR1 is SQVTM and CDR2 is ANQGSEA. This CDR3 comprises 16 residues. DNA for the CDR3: TGCAGCGCTACCCGGATCCTGACAGAAACTAACTATGGCTACACCTTC. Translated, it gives CSATRILTETNYGYTF.

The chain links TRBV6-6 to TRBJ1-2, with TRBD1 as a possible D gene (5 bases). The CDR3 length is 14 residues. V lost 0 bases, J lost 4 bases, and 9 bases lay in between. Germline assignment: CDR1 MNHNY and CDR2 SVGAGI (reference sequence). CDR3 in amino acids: CASSYSQGPYGYTF. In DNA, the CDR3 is TGTGCCAGCAGTTACTCCCAGGGTCCCTATGGCTACACCTTC.

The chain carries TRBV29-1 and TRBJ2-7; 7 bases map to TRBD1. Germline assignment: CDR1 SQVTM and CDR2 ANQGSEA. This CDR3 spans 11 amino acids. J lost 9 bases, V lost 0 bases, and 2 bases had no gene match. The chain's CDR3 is CSVEEQGSQYF. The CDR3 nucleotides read TGCAGCGTTGAAGAACAGGGGTCGCAGTACTTC.

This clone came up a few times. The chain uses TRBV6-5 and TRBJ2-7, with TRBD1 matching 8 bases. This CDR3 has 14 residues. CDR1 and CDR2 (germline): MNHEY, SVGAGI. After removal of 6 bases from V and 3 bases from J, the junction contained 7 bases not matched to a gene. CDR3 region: CASRGTGRFYEQYF. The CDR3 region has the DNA TGTGCCAGCAGGGGGACAGGCCGATTCTACGAGCAGTACTTC.

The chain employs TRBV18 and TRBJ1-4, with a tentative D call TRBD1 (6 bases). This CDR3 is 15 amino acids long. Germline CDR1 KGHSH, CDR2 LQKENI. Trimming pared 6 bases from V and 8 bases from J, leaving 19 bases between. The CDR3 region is CASSTSQGLQEKLFF. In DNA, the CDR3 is TGTGCCAGCTCTACCAGTCAGGGGTTACAAGAAAAACTGTTTTTT.

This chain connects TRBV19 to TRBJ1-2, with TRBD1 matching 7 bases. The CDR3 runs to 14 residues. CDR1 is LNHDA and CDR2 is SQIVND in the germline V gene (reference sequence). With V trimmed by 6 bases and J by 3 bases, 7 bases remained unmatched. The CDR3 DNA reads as TGTGCCAGTAGGAACTCCAGGGGGGACTATGGCTACACCTTC. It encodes CASRNSRGDYGYTF.

CDR3: CASSYLGLGDTQYF. The CDR3 nucleotides are TGTGCCAGCAGTTATCTAGGTCTGGGAGATACGCAGTATTTT. This chain joins TRBV6-5 and TRBJ2-3; D unclear. With 3 bases removed from V and 5 bases from J, the gap between germline ends came to 12 bases. The germline V gene encodes CDR1 MNHEY and CDR2 SVGAGI. The CDR3 covers 14 residues.

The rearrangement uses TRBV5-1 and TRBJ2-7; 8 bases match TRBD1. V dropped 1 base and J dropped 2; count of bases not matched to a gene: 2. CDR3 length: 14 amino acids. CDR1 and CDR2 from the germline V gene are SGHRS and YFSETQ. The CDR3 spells CASSLTTGAYEQYF. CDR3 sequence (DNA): TGCGCCAGCAGCTTGACGACAGGGGCCTACGAGCAGTACTTC.

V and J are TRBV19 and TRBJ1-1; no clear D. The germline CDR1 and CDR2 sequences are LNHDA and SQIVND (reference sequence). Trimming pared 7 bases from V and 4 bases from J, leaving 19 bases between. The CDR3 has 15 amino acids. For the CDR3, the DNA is TGTGCCAGTACCCCAGGAGGAGGGATGGGCACTGAAGCTTTCTTT. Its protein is CASTPGGGMGTEAFF. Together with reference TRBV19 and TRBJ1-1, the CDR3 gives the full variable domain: DGGITQSPKYLFRKEGQNVTLSCEQNLNHDAMYWYRQDPGQGLRLIYYSQIVNDFQKGDIAEGYSVSREKKESFPLTVTSAQKNPTAFYLCASTPGGGMGTEAFFGQGTRLTVV.

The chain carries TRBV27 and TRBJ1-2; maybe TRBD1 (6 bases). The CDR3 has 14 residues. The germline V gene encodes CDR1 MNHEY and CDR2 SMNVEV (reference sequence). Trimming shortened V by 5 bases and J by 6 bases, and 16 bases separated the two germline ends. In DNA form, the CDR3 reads TGTGCCAGCAGTCCCGGGACACGGCTGGATGGCTACACCTTC. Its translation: CASSPGTRLDGYTF.

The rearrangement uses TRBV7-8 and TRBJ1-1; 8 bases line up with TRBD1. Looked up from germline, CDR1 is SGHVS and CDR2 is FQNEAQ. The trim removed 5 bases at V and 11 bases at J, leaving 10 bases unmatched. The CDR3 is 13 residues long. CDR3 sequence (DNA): TGTGCCAGCAGCCCCATGAGGACAGGGTGGGCTTTCTTT. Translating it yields CASSPMRTGWAFF.